The following is a T cell receptor beta chain sequence with its context. This receptor's antigen is unknown. No clone much larger than this one lies a single base away; base qualities are absent. The library came from the immunoSEQ multiplex PCR assay. Rearranged TCR beta chain sequences were amplified using the hsTCRB Kit according to the manufacturer's protocol. Sequencing of TCRB libraries was carried out on an Illumina MiSeq. The published analysis was carried out like this. The kit vendor's proprietary platform handled demultiplexing, trimming and gene mapping. TCRdb retrieved this table from immuneACCESS and kept in-frame rearrangements only. Not all clones are present; in checked studies, unresolved V genes account for under half, and no reason is known for the remainder. V and J calls and clone size are given by that table; D and trimming were obtained from the DNA. This sample comprises 65,000 or so clones, more than 75% of them detected only once. Of the sample, over 4% is held by the ten largest clones.

Trimming costs V 3 bases and J 5 bases, and their ends lie 8 bases apart. CDR1 and CDR2 are drawn from the germline V gene: SGHTS, YDEGEE. Reading from cysteine to phenylalanine, the CDR3 counts 12 amino acids. The retained sequence is limited to the CDR3, 36 bases, with the frame set at the first base. This sample is drawn from a study of a mutant IDH1 vaccine in newly diagnosed glioma (dated by TCRdb to about 2021). About the investigation overall: Patients received eight vaccinations in weeks 1, 3, 5, 7, 11, 15, 19 and 23, corresponding to visits V03 through V10. In the chemotherapy-containing groups, vaccination started alongside temozolomide cycles, whereas in patients who had radiotherapy alone it started 4-6 weeks after radiotherapy. The roughly 34 treated patients were approximately 60% male and around 38% female, with a mean age of roughly 42 years. Before enrollment, most patients had been given radiochemotherapy with temozolomide as standard therapy, while the rest had received either radiotherapy alone or temozolomide alone. Six visits were used for peripheral blood collection: V03 (baseline), V05, V07, V10, V12 and V13. For exploratory analyses, longitudinal TCRB deep sequencing was carried out in more than 20 treated patients wherever samples were available. What the study reported, not specific to this receptor: Pseudoprogression appeared unrelated to alterations in the top peripheral T cell clonotypes detected by TCRB sequencing. According to the authors, sample limitations meant that analyses of patient blood samples could not be reproduced. Availability determined which PBMC samples were chosen for TCRB deep sequencing. Across multiple MHC alleles, vaccine-induced immune responses were seen in just over 90% of patients.

The sample's time point, from its label and the paper: week 23, last vaccination. Each vaccine dose was 300 ug of a 20-mer mutant IDH1 peptide in Montanide, given subcutaneously with topical imiquimod. Donors had newly diagnosed WHO grade 3 or 4 IDH1-mutant astrocytomas with loss of nuclear ATRX. The samples were drawn from NOA16, a multicentre, single-arm, open-label phase I trial in Germany that tested a mutant IDH1 peptide vaccine in humans for the first time. The DNeasy Blood and Tissue Kit was used to extract genomic DNA from EDTA blood for TCRB sequencing. The material sequenced was PBMCs, taken from a glioma patient whose treatment included an IDH1 peptide vaccine. This receptor was obtained from a man aged 25 to 40 with glioma. The V and J genes are TRBV5-8 and TRBJ1-1, with no D gene named confidently. Read as DNA, the sequence is TGTGCCAGCAGCTCCTTAGCAACTGAAGCTTTCTTT. It is translated as CASSSLATEAFF.